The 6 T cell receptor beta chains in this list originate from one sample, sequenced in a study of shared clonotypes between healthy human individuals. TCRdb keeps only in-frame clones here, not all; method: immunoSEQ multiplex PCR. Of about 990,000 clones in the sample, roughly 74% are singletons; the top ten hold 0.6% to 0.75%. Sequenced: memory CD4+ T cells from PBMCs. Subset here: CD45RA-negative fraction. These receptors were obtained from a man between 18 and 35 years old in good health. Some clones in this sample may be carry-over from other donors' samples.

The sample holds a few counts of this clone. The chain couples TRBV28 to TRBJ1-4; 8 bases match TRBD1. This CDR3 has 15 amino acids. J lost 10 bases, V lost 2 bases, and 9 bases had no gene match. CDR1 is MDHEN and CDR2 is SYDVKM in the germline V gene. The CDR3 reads CASSLIGQGIGKLFF. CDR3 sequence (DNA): TGTGCCAGCAGTTTAATCGGACAGGGCATTGGAAAACTGTTTTTT.

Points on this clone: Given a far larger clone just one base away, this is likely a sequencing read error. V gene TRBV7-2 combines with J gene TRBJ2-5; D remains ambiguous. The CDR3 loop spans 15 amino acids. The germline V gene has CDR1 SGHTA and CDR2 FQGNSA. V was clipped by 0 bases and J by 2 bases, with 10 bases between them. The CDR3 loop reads CASSLAERAQETQYF. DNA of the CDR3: TGTGCCAGCAGCTTAGCGGAACGGGCACAAGAGACCCAGTACTTC.

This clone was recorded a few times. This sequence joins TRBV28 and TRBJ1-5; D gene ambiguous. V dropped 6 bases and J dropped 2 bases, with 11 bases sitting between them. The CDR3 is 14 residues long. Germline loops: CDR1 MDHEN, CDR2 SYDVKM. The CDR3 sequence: CASSPARGNQPQHF. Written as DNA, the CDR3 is TGTGCCAGCAGCCCGGCCCGGGGCAATCAGCCCCAGCATTTT.

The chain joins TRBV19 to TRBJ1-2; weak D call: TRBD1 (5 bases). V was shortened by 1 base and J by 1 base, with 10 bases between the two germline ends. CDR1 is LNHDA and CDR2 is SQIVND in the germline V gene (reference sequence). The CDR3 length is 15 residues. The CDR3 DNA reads TGTGCCAGTAGTATAGGCGGAGGGGTTAACTATGGCTACACCTTC. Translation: CASSIGGGVNYGYTF.

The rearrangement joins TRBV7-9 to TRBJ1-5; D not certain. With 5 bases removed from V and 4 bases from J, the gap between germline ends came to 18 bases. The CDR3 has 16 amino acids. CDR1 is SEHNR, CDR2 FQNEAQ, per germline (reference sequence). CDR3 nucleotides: TGTGCCAGCAGCCCCTCGACCCCCGGCGGAAATCAGCCCCAGCATTTT. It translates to CASSPSTPGGNQPQHF.

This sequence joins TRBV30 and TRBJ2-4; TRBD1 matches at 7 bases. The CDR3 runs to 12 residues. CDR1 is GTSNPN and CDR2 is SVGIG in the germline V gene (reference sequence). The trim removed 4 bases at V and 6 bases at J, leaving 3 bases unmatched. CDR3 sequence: CAWIGTANIQYF. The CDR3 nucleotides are TGTGCCTGGATTGGGACAGCAAACATTCAGTACTTC. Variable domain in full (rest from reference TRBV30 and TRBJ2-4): SQTIHQWPATLVQPVGSPLSLECTVEGTSNPNLYWYRQAAGRGLQLLFYSVGIGQISSEVPQNLSASRPQDRQFILSSKKLLLSDSGFYLCAWIGTANIQYFGAGTRLSVL.